This TCR beta chain was recovered during a study of T cell responses to AZD1222 COVID-19 vaccine. Germline lookup yields CDR1 ENHRY and CDR2 SYGVKD. This CDR3 is 15 amino acids long. Trimming cost V 3 bases and J 0 bases, with 12 bases left between them. Comment on this clone: Its antigen is still unknown.

Whole-study findings and limits: With dominance at 160-218 and 743-854, vaccine-associated CD4 TCRs spanned spike. Reportedly, nearly half of unique spike TCRs recognized epitopes outside B.1.351/B.1.1.7 mutations. Sampling captured repertoires only after the peak T cell response. Compared with day 0, the breadth and depth of the Spike-specific TCR repertoire rose significantly after two doses of AZD1222.

This table comes from immunoSEQ multiplex PCR, and its TCRdb copy is limited to in-frame clones, with some not included. The table includes more than 50,000 clones, 87% detected once. The specimen was peripheral blood, collected on day 0 of AZD1222 vaccination. This chain joins TRBV10-3 and TRBJ2-7, with a weak D call TRBD1 (6 bases). The origin of this receptor is an adult in good health. The CDR3 is CAISEGQGYSYEQYF. CDR3 DNA: TGTGCCATCAGTGAAGGGCAGGGGTACTCCTACGAGCAGTACTTC.